This T cell receptor beta chain was identified during a study of CD8+ T cells in alopecia areata. Turning to the study itself: Treated patients took oral tofacitinib at 5 to 10 mg twice daily. Once tofacitinib had been taken for 6 to 18 months, 6 months off drug followed.

The table lists this clone with a few counts. Sequencing relied on a cDNA template that was reverse transcribed from extracted RNA. The method was immunoSEQ multiplex PCR; TCRdb's version includes in-frame clones alone and lacks a portion of them. This sample yields more than 150,000 clones, of which 59% are seen a single time; roughly 14% belongs to the top ten. V shed 7 bases, J shed 0 bases, and the junction held 6 bases outside the gene matches. The CDR3 has 15 residues. Looked up from germline, CDR1 is MNHEY and CDR2 is SMNVEV (reference sequence). Both peripheral blood and punch biopsies of lesional scalp skin were obtained from patients who had alopecia areata.

V usage is TRBV27 and J usage is TRBJ2-3, with TRBD2 matching 8 bases. This receptor was obtained from a human donor with alopecia areata. This sample comprised CD4+ T cells sorted from blood, obtained at week 0. CDR3 loop: CASTAAGGSTDTQYF. The CDR3 DNA sequence: TGTGCCAGCACCGCGGCGGGGGGAAGCACAGATACGCAGTATTTT.